This T cell receptor (beta chain) derives from a study of sequential checkpoint blockade in melanoma. Study in general: First-line arms were nivolumab then ipilimumab, or the reverse, randomized 1:1. About 90 pretreatment tumor DNA samples were TCRβ immunosequenced. More than 20 patients had matched tumor biopsies before treatment and at week 13 after nivolumab or ipilimumab alone.

As for treatment: randomized to nivolumab then ipilimumab (arm A) or the reverse (arm B). V was clipped by 6 bases and J by 6 bases, with 17 bases between them. The CDR3 consists of 14 residues. The germline V gene encodes CDR1 LNHDA and CDR2 SQIVND (reference sequence). The repertoire was sequenced with immunoSEQ multiplex PCR; TCRdb's copy has only in-frame clones and lacks some. The sample holds approximately 1,200 clones; 15% to 20% are singletons and the top ten take approximately 8.7%. This clone has just a few counts. The sample consisted of tumor tissue (inferred from file names), taken from a patient given nivolumab and ipilimumab in sequence. The chain has TRBV19 and TRBJ1-1, with D tentatively TRBD1 (5 bases). This receptor was taken from a human donor with melanoma. In nucleotides, the CDR3 is TGTGCCAGTAGCAGTGCCGGGACGGGATCTGAAGCTTTCTTT. Translation gives CASSSAGTGSEAFF.